This entry features one T cell receptor (beta chain) sequence. Its antigen is still unknown. The split of CD4+ cells yielded CD45RA+ naive and CD45RA-negative memory subsets. The data were obtained in a study of shared clonotypes between healthy human individuals. Findings of the study overall: The study found lower generation probabilities in non-shared clonotypes than in those shared by all four donors. Naive subsets generally exceeded memory subsets in estimated richness. In four donors, around 5.5% of naive CD4 clonotypes appeared in common.

Clones were sequenced by immunoSEQ multiplex PCR, and TCRdb holds only the in-frame ones, with some missing. The table has about 1,500,000 clones, around 97% seen once. Losses at the gene ends were 1 base for V and 4 bases for J; bases not matched to a gene: 7. CDR3 length: 16 residues. Per germline, CDR1 SGHTA and CDR2 FQGTGA. The sequence was collected from a young man in good health. Source material: naive CD4+ T cells sorted from blood. Indicated subset: CD45RA+ positively selected. V is TRBV7-3 and J is TRBJ2-3; 8 bases match TRBD2. For the CDR3, the DNA is TGTGCCAGCAGCTTAAGTCAAGCGGGAGCTCCAGATACGCAGTATTTT. This gives the protein CASSLSQAGAPDTQYF. Looking up the rest from reference TRBV7-3 and TRBJ2-3 gives the full variable domain: GAGVSQTPSNKVTEKGKYVELRCDPISGHTALYWYRQSLGQGPEFLIYFQGTGAADDSGLPNDRFFAVRPEGSVSTLKIQRTERGDSAVYLCASSLSQAGAPDTQYFGPGTRLTVL.